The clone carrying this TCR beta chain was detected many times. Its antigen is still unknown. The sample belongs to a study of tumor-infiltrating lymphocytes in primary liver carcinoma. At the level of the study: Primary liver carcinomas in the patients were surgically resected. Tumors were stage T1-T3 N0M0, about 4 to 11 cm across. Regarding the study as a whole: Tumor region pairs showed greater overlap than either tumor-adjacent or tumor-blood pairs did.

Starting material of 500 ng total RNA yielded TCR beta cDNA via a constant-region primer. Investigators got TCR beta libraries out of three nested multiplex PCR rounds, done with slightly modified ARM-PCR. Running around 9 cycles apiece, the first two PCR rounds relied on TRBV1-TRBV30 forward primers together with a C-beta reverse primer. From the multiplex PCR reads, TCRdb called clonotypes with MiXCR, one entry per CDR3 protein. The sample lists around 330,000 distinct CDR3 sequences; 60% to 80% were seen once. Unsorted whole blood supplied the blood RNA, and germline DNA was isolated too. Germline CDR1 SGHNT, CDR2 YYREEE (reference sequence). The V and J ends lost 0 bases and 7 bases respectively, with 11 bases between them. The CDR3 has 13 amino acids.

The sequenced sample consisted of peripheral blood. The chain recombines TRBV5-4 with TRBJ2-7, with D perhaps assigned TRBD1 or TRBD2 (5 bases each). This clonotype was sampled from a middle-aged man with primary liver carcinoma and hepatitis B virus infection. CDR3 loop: CASSLEGAGEQYF. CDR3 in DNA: TGTGCCAGCAGCTTGGAAGGGGCGGGTGAGCAGTACTTC.